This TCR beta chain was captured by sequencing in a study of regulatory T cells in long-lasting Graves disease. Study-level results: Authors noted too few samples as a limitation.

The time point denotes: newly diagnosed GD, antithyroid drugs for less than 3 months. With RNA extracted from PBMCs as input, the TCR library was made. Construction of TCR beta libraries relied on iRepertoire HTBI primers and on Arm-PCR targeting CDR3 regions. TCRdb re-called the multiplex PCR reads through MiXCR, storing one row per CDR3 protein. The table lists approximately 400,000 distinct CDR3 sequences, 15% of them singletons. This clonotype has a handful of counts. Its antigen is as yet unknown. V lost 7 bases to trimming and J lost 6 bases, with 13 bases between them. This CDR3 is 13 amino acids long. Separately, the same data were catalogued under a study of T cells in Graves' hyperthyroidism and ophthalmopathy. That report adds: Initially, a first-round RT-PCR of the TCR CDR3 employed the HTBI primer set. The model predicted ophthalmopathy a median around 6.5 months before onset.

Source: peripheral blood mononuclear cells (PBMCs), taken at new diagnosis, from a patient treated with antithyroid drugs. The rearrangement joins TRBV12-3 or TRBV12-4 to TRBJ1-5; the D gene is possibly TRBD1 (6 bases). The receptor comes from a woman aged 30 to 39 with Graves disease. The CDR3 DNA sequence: TGTGCCAGCACCCGGGGGGCTTTTCAGCCCCAGCATTTT. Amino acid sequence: CASTRGAFQPQHF.